This T cell receptor beta chain was found in a study of beta chain features in type 1 diabetes. Study-level findings and limits: Type 1 diabetes patients had fewer VDJ junction insertions and more deletions. Shorter TCRB CDR3s, moderately but significantly so, marked every one of the four CD4+ subsets in Type 1 diabetes patients. PCR may have favored shorter templates equally in patients and controls.

The whole isolated RNA underwent reverse transcription, so sequencing captured expressed TCRB transcripts. Some 3.6 million reads were obtained on average from naive, central memory and regulatory T cell samples. Sequencing was performed with immunoSEQ multiplex PCR; in TCRdb, only in-frame clones are kept and a portion is missing. The data contain 250,000 to 300,000 clones, roughly an eighth of them singletons. A sort by CD45RO/CCR7/CD25/CD127/CD95/CD27 yielded CD4+ naive, central memory, regulatory and stem cell-like memory cells. Trimming took 11 bases from V and 2 from J; bases not matched to a gene: 17. This CDR3 spans 17 amino acids. Germline V lookup: CDR1 SEHNR, CDR2 FQNEAQ (reference sequence). This clone appeared a few times. Its target is unknown.

The specimen sequenced was naive CD4+ T cells from blood. The rearrangement links TRBV7-9 to TRBJ2-3, with 9 nucleotides matching TRBD2. The source is a man under 40 with type 1 diabetes. The CDR3 coding sequence is TGTGCCCTGGGTGGGGGACTAGCAGTCCCTTACACAGATACGCAGTATTTT. Translated: CALGGGLAVPYTDTQYF. Together with reference TRBV7-9 and TRBJ2-3, the CDR3 gives the full variable domain: DTGVSQNPRHKITKRGQNVTFRCDPISEHNRLYWYRQTLGQGPEFLTYFQNEAQLEKSRLLSDRFSAERPKGSFSTLEIQRTEQGDSAMYLCALGGGLAVPYTDTQYFGPGTRLTVL.